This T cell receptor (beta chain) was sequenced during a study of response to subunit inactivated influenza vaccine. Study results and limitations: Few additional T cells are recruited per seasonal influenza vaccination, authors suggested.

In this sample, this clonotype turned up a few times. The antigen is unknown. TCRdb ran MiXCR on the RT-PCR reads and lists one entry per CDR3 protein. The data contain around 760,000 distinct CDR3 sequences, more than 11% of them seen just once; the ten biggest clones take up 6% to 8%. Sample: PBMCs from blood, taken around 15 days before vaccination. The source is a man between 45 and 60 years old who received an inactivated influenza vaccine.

The DNA for the CDR3 is TGCAGTGCTAGCGGGGGCGAATTTAACTATGGCTACACCTTC. Translation gives CSASGGEFNYGYTF. The V and J genes are TRBV20-1 and TRBJ1-2; possible D gene TRBD1, 6 bases. Germline CDR1 DFQATT, CDR2 SNEGSKA (reference sequence). There are 14 residues in the CDR3. Trimming shortened V by 3 bases and J by 1 base, and 12 bases separated the two germline ends.